This is a list of T cell receptor beta chains from one sample in a study of cytomegalovirus exposure and HLA in healthy donors. Here immunoSEQ multiplex PCR was the method, and the copy in TCRdb shows in-frame clones only, minus some. Seen here are about 130,000 clones, roughly 95% observed once, and the top ten hold less than 2%. The material sequenced was PBMCs. The receptors stem from a man aged 18 to 35 in good health and CMV-seronegative. Both conserved end residues are part of each CDR3. A D gene is named only where the DNA matches it firmly. Clone size is stated in some rows and not others, as once, few, many or a class when expanded.

>-|TRBV28|-|TRBJ1-3
TGTGCCAGCAGTTTACCGGTGTCCTCTGGAAACACCATATATTTT
CASSLPVSSGNTIYF
>-|TRBV27|TRBD1|TRBJ2-7
TGTGCCAGCAGTTTAAGTAGGGACAGGGCCTACGAGCAGTACTTC
CASSLSRDRAYEQYF
>-|TRBV7-9|-|TRBJ1-2
TGTGCCGTATCGGGACATCGTATAGAAGCTAACTATGGCTACACCTTC
CAVSGHRIEANYGYTF
>-|TRBV19|TRBD1|TRBJ1-1
TGTGCCAGCGGACAGGGGAACACTGAAGCTTTCTTT
CASGQGNTEAFF
>-|TRBV28|TRBD1|TRBJ1-3
TGTGCCAGCAGCTGGGGACAGGGTAGGAACACCATATATTTT
CASSWGQGRNTIYF
>-|TRBV27|-|TRBJ2-1
TGTGCCAGCAGTTCCGATACCCCAGGACTAACAATGTTAGGTTATGAGCAGTTCTTC
CASSSDTPGLTMLGYEQFF
>-|TRBV7-9|TRBD2|TRBJ2-3
TGTGCCAGCAGCCCCCCCCGTTTAGCGGGAGCCATAGATACGCAGTATTTT
CASSPPRLAGAIDTQYF
>-|TRBV5-1|TRBD2|TRBJ2-3
TGCGCCAGCAGCTTGCTAGCGGGAGCGTCTAGCACAGATACGCAGTATTTT
CASSLLAGASSTDTQYF
>-|TRBV4-2|-|TRBJ1-5
TGTGCCAGCAGCCAAGAACTCGGGTCTCGGTATCAGCCCCAGCATTTT
CASSQELGSRYQPQHF
>-|TRBV29-1|-|TRBJ2-3
TGCAGCGTGCAAAGCTGGGCGCTGGGCACAGATACGCAGTATTTT
CSVQSWALGTDTQYF
>-|TRBV4-1|-|TRBJ1-5
TGCGCCAGCAGCCAAGATCTACAGGCGCATTATAGCAATCAGCCCCAGCATTTT
CASSQDLQAHYSNQPQHF
>once|TRBV16|TRBD1|TRBJ2-7
TGTGCCAGCAGCCAAGGACAGGGAGTTTCCGAGCAGTACTTC
CASSQGQGVSEQYF
>-|TRBV5-4|-|TRBJ2-1
TGTGCCAGCAGCCCAGGACTACCAAATGAGCAGTTCTTC
CASSPGLPNEQFF
>-|TRBV7-9|-|TRBJ2-7
TGTGCCAGCAGCTCGATCCTACAGGGCACACCCTACGAGCAGTACTTC
CASSSILQGTPYEQYF
>-|TRBV6-6|TRBD1|TRBJ1-4
TGTGCCAGCAGCCAGGGACAGTCGAATGAAAAACTGTTTTTT
CASSQGQSNEKLFF
>-|TRBV28|TRBD1|TRBJ1-2
TGTGCCACCGTAACGGGACAGGGACCTACTAACTATGGCTACACCTTC
CATVTGQGPTNYGYTF
>-|TRBV5-6|-|TRBJ1-5
TGTGCCAGCAGCTTGGGGCAGGGGAGCAATCAGCCCCAGCATTTT
CASSLGQGSNQPQHF
>-|TRBV27|-|TRBJ1-5
TGTGCCAGCAGTCCCTTCCCAGGGATTCAGCCCCAGCATTTT
CASSPFPGIQPQHF
>once|TRBV5-1|-|TRBJ2-6
TGCGCCAGCAGCTTAAGAGTCTCTGGGGCCAACGTCCTGACTTTC
CASSLRVSGANVLTF
>-|TRBV5-1|-|TRBJ1-1
TGCGCCAGCAGCTTGGGAGGGAACACTGAAGCTTTCTTT
CASSLGGNTEAFF
>-|TRBV12-5|TRBD1|TRBJ2-1
TGTGCTAGTGGTTTGGTACGCGGGGACAGGGAGGGGACCTACAATGAGCAGTTCTTC
CASGLVRGDREGTYNEQFF
>few|TRBV19|TRBD1|TRBJ1-5
TGTGCCAGTAGTATGACAGGGGGCAGGAATCAGCCCCAGCATTTT
CASSMTGGRNQPQHF
>-|TRBV11-3|-|TRBJ2-7
TGTGCCAGCAGCTTAGCATCGGGGATCGCCTACGAGCAGTACTTC
CASSLASGIAYEQYF
>-|TRBV15|TRBD2|TRBJ2-5
TGTGCCACCAGCGGGGAGGGAGAGACCCAGTACTTC
CATSGEGETQYF
>once|TRBV11-3|TRBD1|TRBJ2-7
TGTGCCAGCAGCCTCCGACAGGGTTACGAGCAGTACTTC
CASSLRQGYEQYF
>-|TRBV9|-|TRBJ2-1
TGTGCCAGCAGCGCAGACGGGGACTACAATGAGCAGTTCTTC
CASSADGDYNEQFF
>-|TRBV6-5|TRBD2|TRBJ2-1
TGTGCCAGCAGCTACGGGACTAGCGGGAGGGTCAATGAGCAGTTCTTC
CASSYGTSGRVNEQFF
>-|TRBV7-2|-|TRBJ1-5
TGTGCCAGCAGCTTTCTCGCTCAGGGGCCCCAGCATTTT
CASSFLAQGPQHF
>-|TRBV30|TRBD1|TRBJ1-5
TGTGCCTGGCAAGGACAGGGGATAAGGTATCAGCCCCAGCATTTT
CAWQGQGIRYQPQHF
>-|TRBV19|-|TRBJ1-1
TGTGCCAGCTCAGGAATTTTTGATGGGGCAGGGCCTGAAGCTTTCTTT
CASSGIFDGAGPEAFF
>-|TRBV7-2|-|TRBJ2-7
TGTGCCAGCAGCTTAGCAGGACAGCTCTCCTACGAGCAGTACTTC
CASSLAGQLSYEQYF
>once|TRBV5-1|-|TRBJ2-3
TGCGCCAGCAGCCCCCTGGGAGGTAGCACAGATACGCAGTATTTT
CASSPLGGSTDTQYF
>once|TRBV16|-|TRBJ1-5
TGTGCCAGCAGCCAATCCCGGGTCAGGGAACAGCCCCAGCATTTT
CASSQSRVREQPQHF
>-|TRBV9|-|TRBJ2-5
TGTGCCAGCAGCCGAAAGTCCCAACCGGGTCGGGAAGAGACCCAGTACTTC
CASSRKSQPGREETQYF
>-|TRBV7-9|TRBD2|TRBJ2-5
TGTGCCAGCAGCTTCGGGGTGATGCGGGAGGTTCAAGAGACCCAGTACTTC
CASSFGVMREVQETQYF
>few|TRBV7-3|TRBD1|TRBJ1-1
TGTGCCAGCAGCTTAGGGACAGGGGGGAGAACTGAAGCTTTCTTT
CASSLGTGGRTEAFF
>once|TRBV27|-|TRBJ2-7
TGTGCCAGCAGCGCCTTGGGGGCACCCTACGAGCAGTACTTC
CASSALGAPYEQYF
>-|TRBV5-4|TRBD2|TRBJ2-3
TGTGCCAGCAGCCCCGAGCGGGAGCGGGTTAGCACAGATACGCAGTATTTT
CASSPERERVSTDTQYF
>-|TRBV12-5|TRBD2|TRBJ2-5
TGTGCTAGTGGTTTGGTAAGACTAGCGGGAGGGTCGCTTCAAGAGACCCAGTACTTC
CASGLVRLAGGSLQETQYF
>-|TRBV7-9|-|TRBJ2-5
TGTGCCAGCAGCTTAGATTCACAAGAGACCCAGTACTTC
CASSLDSQETQYF
>-|TRBV6-5|TRBD1|TRBJ1-2
TGTGCCAGCAGTCAGACAGGGGGCGGAGGCTACACCTTC
CASSQTGGGGYTF
>-|TRBV9|-|TRBJ1-3
TGTGCCAGCAGCGTAGTCCCGAACGGCGGGTCCTCTGGAAACACCATATATTTT
CASSVVPNGGSSGNTIYF
>-|TRBV28|TRBD1|TRBJ1-2
TGTGCCACCAAGGGCCGGGACAGGTTTAATGGCTACACCTTC
CATKGRDRFNGYTF
>-|TRBV28|-|TRBJ1-1
TGTGCCAGCAGTCCCTGGCGGGACCTGAACACTGAAGCTTTCTTT
CASSPWRDLNTEAFF